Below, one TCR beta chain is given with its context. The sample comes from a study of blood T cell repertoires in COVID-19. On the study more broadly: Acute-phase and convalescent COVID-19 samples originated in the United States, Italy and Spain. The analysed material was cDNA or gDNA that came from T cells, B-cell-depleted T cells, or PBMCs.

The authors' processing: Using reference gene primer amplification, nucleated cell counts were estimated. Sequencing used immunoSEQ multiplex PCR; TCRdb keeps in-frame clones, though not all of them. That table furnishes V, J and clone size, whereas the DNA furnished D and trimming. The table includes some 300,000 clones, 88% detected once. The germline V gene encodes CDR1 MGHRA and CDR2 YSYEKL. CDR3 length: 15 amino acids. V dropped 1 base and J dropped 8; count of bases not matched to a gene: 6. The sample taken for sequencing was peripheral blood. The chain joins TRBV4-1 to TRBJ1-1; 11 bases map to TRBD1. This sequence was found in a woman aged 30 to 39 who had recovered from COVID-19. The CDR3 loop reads CASSQGSRTGGEAFF. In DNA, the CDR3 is TGCGCCAGCAGCCAAGGAAGCAGGACAGGGGGCGAAGCTTTCTTT.